The clone carrying this T cell receptor beta chain was counted at least ten times. No antigen is known for it. This entry belongs to a study of T cells in Graves' hyperthyroidism and ophthalmopathy. Study-wide points: The model predicted ophthalmopathy a median approximately 6.3 months before onset.

Fresh 10 ml peripheral blood yielded PBMCs. From RNA transcripts, TCR beta CDR3 regions were amplified. A first-round RT-PCR of the TCR CDR3 used the HTBI primer set. In TCRdb, the multiplex PCR reads were re-called with MiXCR into one record per CDR3 protein. The sample includes approximately 400,000 distinct CDR3 sequences, 15% to 19% of them seen just once. The sample comprised blood. This sequence was found in a woman aged 18-29 years with Graves' hyperthyroidism that later progressed to Graves' ophthalmopathy.

The CDR3, as DNA: TGCAGTGCTCCCCGGGAACTGGGGAAGAGGGATGAGCAGTTCTTC. Amino acid sequence: CSAPRELGKRDEQFF. The J gene is TRBJ2-1, the V gene TRBV20-1, with D maybe TRBD2 (5 bases). The CDR3 contains 15 residues. V gave up 5 bases and J gave up 8 bases, with 22 bases separating them. Looked up from germline, CDR1 is DFQATT and CDR2 is SNEGSKA (reference sequence).